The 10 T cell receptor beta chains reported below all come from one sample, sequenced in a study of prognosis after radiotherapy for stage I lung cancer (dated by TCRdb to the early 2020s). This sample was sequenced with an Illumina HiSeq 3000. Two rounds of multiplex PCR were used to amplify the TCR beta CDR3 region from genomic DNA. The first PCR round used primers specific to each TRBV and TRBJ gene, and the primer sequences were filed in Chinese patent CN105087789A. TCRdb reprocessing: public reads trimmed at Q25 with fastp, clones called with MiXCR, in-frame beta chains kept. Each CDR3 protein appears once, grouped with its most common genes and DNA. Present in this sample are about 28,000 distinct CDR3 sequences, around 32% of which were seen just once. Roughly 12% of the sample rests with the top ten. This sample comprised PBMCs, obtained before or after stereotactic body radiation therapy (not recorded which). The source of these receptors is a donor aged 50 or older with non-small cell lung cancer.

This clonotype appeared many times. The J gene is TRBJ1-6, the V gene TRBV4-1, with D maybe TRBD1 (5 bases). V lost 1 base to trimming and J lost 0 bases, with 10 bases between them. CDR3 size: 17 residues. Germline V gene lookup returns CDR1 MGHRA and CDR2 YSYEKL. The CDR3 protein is CASSQGRGSSYNSPLHF. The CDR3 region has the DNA TGCGCCAGCAGCCAAGGGAGGGGAAGCTCCTATAATTCACCCCTCCACTTT.

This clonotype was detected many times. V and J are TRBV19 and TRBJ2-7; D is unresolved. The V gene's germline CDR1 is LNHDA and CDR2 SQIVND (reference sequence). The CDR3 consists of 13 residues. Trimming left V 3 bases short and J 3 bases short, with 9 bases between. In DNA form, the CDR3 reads TGTGCCAGTAGTATTACACTCGACTACGAGCAGTACTTC. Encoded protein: CASSITLDYEQYF.

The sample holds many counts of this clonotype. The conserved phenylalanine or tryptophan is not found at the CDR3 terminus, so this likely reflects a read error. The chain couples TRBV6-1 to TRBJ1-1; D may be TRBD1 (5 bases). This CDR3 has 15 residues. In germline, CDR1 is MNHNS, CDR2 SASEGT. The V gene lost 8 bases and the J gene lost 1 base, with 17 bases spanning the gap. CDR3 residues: CASESYSRGNTEAFS. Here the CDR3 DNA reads TGTGCCAGCGAAAGCTATTCGAGGGGGAACACTGAAGCTTTCTCT.

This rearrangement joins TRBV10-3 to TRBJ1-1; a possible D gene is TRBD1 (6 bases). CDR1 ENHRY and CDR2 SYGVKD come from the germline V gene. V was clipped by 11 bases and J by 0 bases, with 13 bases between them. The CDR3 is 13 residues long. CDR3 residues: CAAGQMMNTEAFF. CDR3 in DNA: TGTGCCGCAGGACAGATGATGAACACTGAAGCTTTCTTT.

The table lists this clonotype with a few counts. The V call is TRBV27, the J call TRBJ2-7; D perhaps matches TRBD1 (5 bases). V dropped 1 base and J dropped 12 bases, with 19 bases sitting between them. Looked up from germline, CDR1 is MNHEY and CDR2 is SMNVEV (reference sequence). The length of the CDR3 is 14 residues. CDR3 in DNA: TGTGCCAGCAGTTTATTCCGTGGGGCGGTGACTTGGTACTTC. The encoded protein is CASSLFRGAVTWYF.

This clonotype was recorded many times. DNA for the CDR3: TGTGCCAGCAGTTTACTAGCGGGGGGTCGGGAAGCCGGGGAGCTGTTTTTT. It encodes CASSLLAGGREAGELFF. The chain uses TRBV28 and TRBJ2-2; 11 nucleotides align to TRBD2. Germline V gives CDR1 MDHEN, CDR2 SYDVKM. This CDR3 is 17 amino acids long. V dropped 2 bases and J dropped 6; count of bases not matched to a gene: 8.

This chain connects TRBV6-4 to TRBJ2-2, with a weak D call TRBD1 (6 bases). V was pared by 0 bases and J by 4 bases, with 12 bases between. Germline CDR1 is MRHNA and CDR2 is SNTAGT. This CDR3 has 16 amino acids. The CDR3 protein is CASSDSAGDSTGELFF. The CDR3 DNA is TGTGCCAGCAGTGACTCAGCAGGGGATTCCACCGGGGAGCTGTTTTTT.

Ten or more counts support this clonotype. CDR3 coding DNA: TGTGCCAGCACCCCCTCTGGAAACACCATATATTTT. Its protein product is CASTPSGNTIYF. The chain couples TRBV3-1 to TRBJ1-3; D gene uncertain. This CDR3 has 12 residues. In germline, CDR1 is LGHDT, CDR2 YNNKEL (reference sequence). Trimming stripped 7 bases from V and 0 bases from J, with 4 bases between.

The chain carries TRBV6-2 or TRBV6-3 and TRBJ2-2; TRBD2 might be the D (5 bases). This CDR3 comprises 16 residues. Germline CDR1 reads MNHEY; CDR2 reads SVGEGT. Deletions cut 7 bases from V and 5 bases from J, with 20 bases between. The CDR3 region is CASIYNGGGVTGELFF. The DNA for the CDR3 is TGTGCCAGCATTTATAACGGCGGAGGAGTAACCGGGGAGCTGTTTTTT.

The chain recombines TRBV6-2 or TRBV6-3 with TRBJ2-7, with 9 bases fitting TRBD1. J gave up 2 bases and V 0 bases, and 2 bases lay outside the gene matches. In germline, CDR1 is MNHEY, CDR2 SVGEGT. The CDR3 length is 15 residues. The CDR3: CASSYSGQGPYEQYF. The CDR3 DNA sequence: TGTGCCAGCAGTTACTCGGGACAGGGACCCTACGAGCAGTACTTC.